Following are 24 T cell receptor beta chains from one sample sequenced in a study of shared clonotypes between healthy human individuals. Generated by immunoSEQ multiplex PCR, the TCRdb table keeps only in-frame clones and is missing some. The data show nearly 500,000 clones, with 76% seen just once and 13% held by the top ten. Sequencing was done on a sample of PBMCs. The origin of the receptors is a woman between 40 and 55 years old in good health. Some clones in this sample may be carry-over from other donors' samples.

The rearrangement uses TRBV10-3 and TRBJ1-5; a possible D gene is TRBD1 (5 bases). CDR1 and CDR2 (germline): ENHRY, SYGVKD. The CDR3 covers 17 residues. The V end was cut by 0 bases, the J end by 0 bases, with 12 bases between. The CDR3 nucleotides read TGTGCCATCAGTGAGTCAAGGGGCCCGTATAGCAATCAGCCCCAGCATTTT. This encodes CAISESRGPYSNQPQHF.

This rearrangement joins TRBV7-9 to TRBJ2-7; TRBD1 aligns across 8 bases. CDR3 size: 16 residues. Per the germline V gene, CDR1 is SEHNR and CDR2 is FQNEAQ (reference sequence). The ends lost 5 bases at V and 1 base at J; junction bases unmatched: 10. DNA for the CDR3: TGTGCCAGCAGCGCCCAGACAGGGGTTTTTTCCTACGAGCAGTACTTC. Residues: CASSAQTGVFSYEQYF.

This chain connects TRBV28 to TRBJ1-4; maybe TRBD1 (6 bases). The CDR3 sequence is 15 residues long. Germline V lookup: CDR1 MDHEN, CDR2 SYDVKM. With 4 bases removed from V and 10 bases from J, the gap between germline ends came to 19 bases. The CDR3 nucleotides are TGTGCCAGCAGTTCGACAGGAGTGGATGGCGGAAAACTGTTTTTT. Protein: CASSSTGVDGGKLFF.

This clone has only a few counts. V gene TRBV19 combines with J gene TRBJ2-2, with D hard to call. This CDR3 comprises 15 residues. Trimming took off 2 bases at V and 1 base at J, with 8 bases between the two ends. Germline V gene sequence: CDR1 LNHDA, CDR2 SQIVND (reference sequence). CDR3 amino acids: CASSIMAKNTGELFF. In DNA, the CDR3 is TGTGCCAGTAGTATAATGGCCAAGAACACCGGGGAGCTGTTTTTT.

V and J are TRBV29-1 and TRBJ1-4; D possibly corresponds to TRBD1 (5 bases). The V gene's germline CDR1 is SQVTM and CDR2 ANQGSEA. This CDR3 has 14 amino acids. V shed 4 bases and J shed 0 bases, with 9 bases lying between them. The CDR3 here is CSVGGGATNEKLFF. In DNA form, the CDR3 reads TGCAGCGTTGGGGGGGGAGCAACTAATGAAAAACTGTTTTTT.

V is TRBV7-3 and J is TRBJ2-1; TRBD2 matches at 10 bases. Germline assignment: CDR1 SGHTA and CDR2 FQGTGA. The CDR3 is 15 amino acids. Unmatched junction bases numbered 0, after V lost 0 bases and J lost 4 bases. CDR3 sequence reads: CASSLTGLAYNEQFF. The CDR3 DNA follows: TGTGCCAGCAGCTTAACGGGACTAGCGTACAATGAGCAGTTCTTC.

The rearrangement links TRBV5-1 to TRBJ2-7, with 9 bases identical to TRBD2. The CDR3 runs to 15 residues. V trimming: 0 bases; J trimming: 3 bases; junction bases outside the gene matches: 4. Germline loops: CDR1 SGHRS, CDR2 YFSETQ. This CDR3 reads CASSLGLADLYEQYF. The DNA of the CDR3 is TGCGCCAGCAGCTTGGGACTAGCGGATCTCTACGAGCAGTACTTC.

The chain combines TRBV20-1 with TRBJ2-3; TRBD2 matches at 7 bases. Germline V lookup: CDR1 DFQATT, CDR2 SNEGSKA (reference sequence). The CDR3 totals 10 residues. CDR3 nucleotides: TGCAGCGGGAGGAGAGATACGCAGTATTTT. The encoded protein is CSGRRDTQYF.

The chain has TRBV5-5 and TRBJ2-7; TRBD2 aligns across 11 bases. Germline values: CDR1 SGHKS, CDR2 YYEKEE (reference sequence). CDR3 length: 15 amino acids. The ends lost 4 bases at V and 7 bases at J; junction bases unmatched: 10. This CDR3 reads CASSRGLAVGEEQYF. The CDR3 DNA is TGTGCCAGCAGCAGGGGACTAGCGGTGGGTGAGGAGCAGTACTTC. Full variable domain (remainder filled in from reference TRBV5-5 and TRBJ2-7): DAGVTQSPTHLIKTRGQQVTLRCSPISGHKSVSWYQQVLGQGPQFIFQYYEKEERGRGNFPDRFSARQFPNYSSELNVNALLLGDSALYLCASSRGLAVGEEQYFGPGTRLTVT.

This clone has a single count. The chain links TRBV5-6 to TRBJ2-5, with D possibly TRBD2 on 5 matching bases. The CDR3 contains 15 residues. Germline lookup yields CDR1 SGHDT and CDR2 YYEEEE. Between the trimmed V and J ends, which lost 0 bases and 9 bases, there was a span of 18 bases. The CDR3 DNA reads as TGTGCCAGCAGCTTGGCCGAGGGCGGGTTGACCGCCCAGTACTTC. Amino acid sequence: CASSLAEGGLTAQYF.

V is TRBV10-1 and J is TRBJ2-3; D might be TRBD2 (5 bases). V was shortened by 4 bases and J by 5 bases, with 10 bases between the two germline ends. There are 13 residues in the CDR3. In germline, CDR1 is WNHNN, CDR2 SYGVQD (reference sequence). CDR3 in DNA: TGCGCCAGCAGTGGGCTAGCTGGAGATACGCAGTATTTT. It specifies CASSGLAGDTQYF.

This chain links TRBV5-6 with TRBJ1-2; the D gene is possibly TRBD1 (5 bases). CDR1 is SGHDT, CDR2 YYEEEE, per germline. V was pared by 0 bases and J by 4 bases, with 13 bases between. CDR3 length: 15 amino acids. CDR3 bases: TGTGCCAGCAGCTTGGAGTTGGTGGGGACCTATGGCTACACCTTC. It codes for CASSLELVGTYGYTF.

This rearrangement joins TRBV6-5 to TRBJ2-1; D is perhaps TRBD2 (5 bases). Germline V lookup: CDR1 MNHEY, CDR2 SVGAGI. Between the trimmed V and J ends, which lost 0 bases and 10 bases, there was a span of 10 bases. This CDR3 spans 13 amino acids. This chain's CDR3 is CASSYSYSGEQFF. The DNA of the CDR3 is TGTGCCAGCAGTTACTCGTACAGCGGCGAGCAGTTCTTC.

In regard to this clone: The sample carries other DNA sequences with the same CDR3. The rearrangement uses TRBV11-2 and TRBJ1-5; D may be TRBD1 (6 bases). In germline, CDR1 is SGHAT, CDR2 FQNNGV. CDR3 length: 16 residues. V was shortened by 3 bases and J by 1 base, with 13 bases between the two germline ends. DNA of the CDR3: TGTGCCAGCAGCTTGGGGGTTGGACAGAGCAATCAGCCCCAGCATTTT. This codes for CASSLGVGQSNQPQHF.

The chain uses TRBV6-5 and TRBJ2-1, with D possibly being TRBD2 (6 bases). The germline CDR1 and CDR2 sequences are MNHEY and SVGAGI. This CDR3 region has 16 residues. V was pared by 4 bases and J by 4 bases, with 17 bases between. Here the CDR3 DNA reads TGTGCCAGCAGTTCCCGTGCGGGGAGAGATTACAATGAGCAGTTCTTC. Residues: CASSSRAGRDYNEQFF.

V and J are TRBV30 and TRBJ2-5; 15 bases map to TRBD2. Germline CDR1 is GTSNPN and CDR2 is SVGIG (reference sequence). Unmatched junction bases numbered 5, after V lost 3 bases and J lost 3 bases. This CDR3 spans 16 amino acids. CDR3 loop: CAWSPGLAGGEETQYF. Here the CDR3 DNA reads TGTGCCTGGAGCCCCGGACTAGCGGGAGGGGAAGAGACCCAGTACTTC.

This clone appeared a single time. This is likely an artifact of a read error, given a far larger clone one base away. In this CDR3 the conserved last residue, phenylalanine or tryptophan, is missing, so a read error is likely. The J gene is TRBJ2-7, the V gene TRBV30; TRBD2 agrees at 10 bases. Losses at the gene ends were 2 bases for V and 4 bases for J; bases not matched to a gene: 5. CDR1 is GTSNPN and CDR2 is SVGIG in the germline V gene (reference sequence). The CDR3 sequence is 14 residues long. CDR3 DNA sequence: TGTGCCTGGAGTAGGGGACTAGCGATATACGAGCAGTACCTC. Its protein product is CAWSRGLAIYEQYL.

The rearrangement uses TRBV5-1 and TRBJ2-7; no clear D. The CDR3 has 16 amino acids. Trimming pared 2 bases from V and 6 bases from J, leaving 21 bases between. Germline lookup yields CDR1 SGHRS and CDR2 YFSETQ. The CDR3 nucleotides are TGCGCCAGCAGCTTTCGCGTAATGGAAGGCAGAGGCGAGCAGTACTTC. It codes for CASSFRVMEGRGEQYF.

The rearrangement joins TRBV4-1 to TRBJ1-1; D uncertain. The length of the CDR3 is 16 residues. Germline V lookup: CDR1 MGHRA, CDR2 YSYEKL. Trimming removed 8 bases at V and 0 bases at J, with 19 bases between. For the CDR3, the DNA is TGCGCCAGCGATAGGTTTCCCGCGGATATGAACACTGAAGCTTTCTTT. Translation gives CASDRFPADMNTEAFF.

The sample holds one count of this clone. The chain uses TRBV9 and TRBJ2-1; no clear D gene. V was shortened by 3 bases and J by 2 bases, with 12 bases between the two germline ends. This CDR3 has 15 residues. Per the germline V gene, CDR1 is SGDLS and CDR2 is YYNGEE. The CDR3 DNA is TGTGCCAGCAGCGCCGCCCGGGCGCCCTACAATGAGCAGTTCTTC. Translating gives CASSAARAPYNEQFF.

The CDR3 DNA follows: TGTGCCAGCAGCCCCAAGGGACTAGCAGATGAGCAGTTCTTC. This gives the protein CASSPKGLADEQFF. The rearrangement joins TRBV9 to TRBJ2-1; 9 bases map to TRBD2. Germline CDR1 reads SGDLS; CDR2 reads YYNGEE. The trim removed 4 bases at V and 8 bases at J, leaving 7 bases unmatched. This CDR3 is 14 amino acids long.

This clone was seen more than once but under ten times. The rearrangement links TRBV5-1 to TRBJ2-1; D may correspond to TRBD1 or TRBD2 (6 bases each). CDR1 is SGHRS and CDR2 is YFSETQ in the germline V gene. V was pared by 4 bases and J by 8 bases, with 16 bases between. This CDR3 has 14 residues. In DNA, the CDR3 is TGCGCCAGCAGCCACTCCAGGGGCGGGGATGAGCAGTTCTTC. Encoded protein: CASSHSRGGDEQFF.

The chain couples TRBV19 to TRBJ1-5; weak D call: TRBD1 (6 bases). The V gene lost 5 bases and the J gene lost 4 bases, with 9 bases spanning the gap. This CDR3 spans 13 amino acids. Germline V gene lookup returns CDR1 LNHDA and CDR2 SQIVND (reference sequence). Written as DNA, the CDR3 is TGTGCCAGTAGTGTGGGGGCTAATCAGCCCCAGCATTTT. Amino acids: CASSVGANQPQHF.

About this clone itself: With a far larger clone one base away, a read error is the likely cause. V gene TRBV4-2 combines with J gene TRBJ2-1, with 12 nucleotides matching TRBD2. The CDR3 runs 16 residues. CDR1 LGHNA and CDR2 YNFKEQ come from the germline V gene. The CDR3 here is CASSLSTSGSYDEQFF. Written as DNA, the CDR3 is TGTGCCAGCAGCCTCTCGACTAGCGGGAGCTACGATGAGCAGTTCTTC.